Reported below is one TCR beta chain. The junction had 10 bases not matched to a gene; V was cut back by 5 bases and J by 6 bases. The germline V gene has CDR1 SGHVS and CDR2 FNYEAQ. The CDR3 sequence is 14 residues long. Assay used: immunoSEQ multiplex PCR; TCRdb lists only in-frame clones, some missing. This table has more than 40,000 clones, under 95% appearing once. This entry belongs to a study of T cell changes during pregnancy in multiple sclerosis. This clonotype was obtained from a female donor with multiple sclerosis, enrolled in a pregnancy study. The material sequenced was CD4+ T cells from peripheral blood mononuclear cells, taken in the second trimester of pregnancy. V gene TRBV7-6 combines with J gene TRBJ2-7; 7 nucleotides align to TRBD1. DNA for the CDR3: TGTGCCAGCAGCCTGAGACAGGGTCCTTTCGAGCAGTACTTC. It encodes CASSLRQGPFEQYF.